The present T cell receptor beta chain was sequenced within a study of response to subunit inactivated influenza vaccine. This clonotype has more than one count but fewer than ten. The CDR3 spans 12 residues. Trimming removed 5 bases at V and 2 bases at J, with 7 bases between. TCRdb re-analysed the RT-PCR reads in MiXCR, keeping a single row per CDR3 protein. The sample gives more than 550,000 distinct CDR3 sequences, about 11% of which show up once; approximately 11% is in the top ten. The same specimen was also included in a second study, on T cells expressing NK-cell markers. That source adds: Template switching by 5'RACE with UMIs generated the TCR beta cDNA.

The sequence was obtained from a man aged 50 to 59 who received an inactivated influenza vaccine. This sample comprised PBMCs from blood, obtained on the day of vaccination. This chain links TRBV12-3 or TRBV12-4 with TRBJ2-7; D call uncertain. CDR3 protein: CASSRTTYEQYF. The CDR3, as DNA: TGTGCCAGCAGTCGGACGACCTACGAGCAGTACTTC.